The T cell receptor beta chain described here comes from a study of T-cell memory formation after mild COVID-19. A remark on this clonotype: As yet, its antigen is unknown.

Overall study results and limits: Researchers found some responding clones in pre-infection memory, a sign that cross-reactive memory joined. Most CD4+ clones that shrank were in CM and EM, while CD8+ ones turned up in EMRA. Clones contracting across day 15 to 85 had a balanced CD4/CD8 profile; later expanding clones leaned CD4+.

CDR3 size: 15 residues. Germline V gene sequence: CDR1 MNHEY, CDR2 SVGAGI. V was trimmed by 6 bases and J by 0 bases, leaving 14 bases between them. TCRdb passed the 5' RACE reads through MiXCR, listing each CDR3 protein once. The table lists fewer than 450,000 distinct CDR3 sequences, approximately 24% of them singletons. The sequencing input was PBMCs or a T cell subset sorted from them (not recorded which). This TCR was sampled from an adult woman who had mild COVID-19 (a few samples of this study predate the infection). Cell type and time point are not known. The chain has TRBV6-5 and TRBJ1-2; a weak D match, TRBD1 (5 bases). CDR3 loop: CASRSTGSANYGYTF. Written as DNA, the CDR3 is TGTGCCAGCAGATCCACAGGTTCGGCTAACTATGGCTACACCTTC.